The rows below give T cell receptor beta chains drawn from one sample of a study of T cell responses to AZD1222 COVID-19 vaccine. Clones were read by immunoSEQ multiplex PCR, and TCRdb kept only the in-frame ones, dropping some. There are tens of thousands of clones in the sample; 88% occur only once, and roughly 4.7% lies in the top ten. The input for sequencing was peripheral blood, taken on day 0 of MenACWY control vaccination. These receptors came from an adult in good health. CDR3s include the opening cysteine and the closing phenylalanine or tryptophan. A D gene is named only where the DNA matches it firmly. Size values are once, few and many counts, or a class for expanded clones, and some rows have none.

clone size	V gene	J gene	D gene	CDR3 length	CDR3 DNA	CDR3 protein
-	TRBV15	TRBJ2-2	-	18	TGTGCCACCAGCATGGGGTCGTTGGGGGGCGAATGGGCCGGGGAGCTGTTTTTT	CATSMGSLGGEWAGELFF
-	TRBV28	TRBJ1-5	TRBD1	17	TGTGCCAGCAGTTTACTGCTAACAGGGGACCTCAATCAGCCCCAGCATTTT	CASSLLLTGDLNQPQHF
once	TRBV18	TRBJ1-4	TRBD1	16	TGTGCCAGCTCACCACTTAGGACAGGCAGCTATGAAAAACTGTTTTTT	CASSPLRTGSYEKLFF
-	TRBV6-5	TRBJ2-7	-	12	TGTGCCAGCAGTTTGACAGGCGACGAGCAGTACTTC	CASSLTGDEQYF
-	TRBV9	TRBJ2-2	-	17	TGTGCCAGCAGGGGACCAAAGGGGCCCGCGAACACCGGGGAGCTGTTTTTT	CASRGPKGPANTGELFF
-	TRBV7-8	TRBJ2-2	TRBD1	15	TGTGCCAGCAGCCTTGGGACAGCGAACACCGGGGAGCTGTTTTTT	CASSLGTANTGELFF
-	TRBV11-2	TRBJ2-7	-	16	TGTGCCAGCAGCTTAGATCGGTCGCCTACGTTCTACGAGCAGTACTTC	CASSLDRSPTFYEQYF
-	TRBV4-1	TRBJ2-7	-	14	TGCGCCAGCAGCCCCCGGGACGGCGAGTACGAGCAGTACTTC	CASSPRDGEYEQYF
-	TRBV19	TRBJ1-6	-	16	TGTGCCAGTAGTATCGTTGGGCAGACCGATAATTCACCCCTCCACTTT	CASSIVGQTDNSPLHF
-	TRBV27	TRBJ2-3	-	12	TGTGCCAGCAGGGCCAGCACAGATACGCAGTATTTT	CASRASTDTQYF
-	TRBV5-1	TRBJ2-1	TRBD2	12	TGCGCCAGCAGCTTGAACGGGAGGAGGCAGTTCTTC	CASSLNGRRQFF
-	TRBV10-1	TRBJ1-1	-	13	TGCGCCAGCAGTGAGAATACGAACACTGAAGCTTTCTTT	CASSENTNTEAFF
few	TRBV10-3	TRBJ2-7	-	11	TGTGCCATCAGTGAAGAGGGGGGGCAGTACTTC	CAISEEGGQYF
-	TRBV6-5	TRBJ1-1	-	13	TGTGCCAGCAGTACACCTATGAACACTGAAGCTTTCTTT	CASSTPMNTEAFF
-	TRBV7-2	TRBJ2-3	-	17	TGTGCCAGCAGCTTAAGCGCCCTGGGGACGGGCACAGATACGCAGTATTTT	CASSLSALGTGTDTQYF
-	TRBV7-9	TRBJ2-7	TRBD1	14	TGTGCCAGCAGCGTTGGGACAGGGAAGGACGAGCAGTACTTC	CASSVGTGKDEQYF
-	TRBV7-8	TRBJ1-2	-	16	TGTGCCAGCAGCTTAGAGTTGGCGGTCCTAAACTATGGCTACACCTTC	CASSLELAVLNYGYTF
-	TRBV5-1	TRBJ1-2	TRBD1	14	TGCGCCAGCAGCTTCGACAGGGGGGAGTATGGCTACACCTTC	CASSFDRGEYGYTF
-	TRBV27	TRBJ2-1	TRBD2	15	TGTGCCAGCAGTTTAGGAACTAGCGGGAGAGGTGAGCAGTTCTTC	CASSLGTSGRGEQFF
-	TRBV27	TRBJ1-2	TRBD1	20	TGTGCCAGCAGTTTAGGGCAGGGGGCGAGGGGACCATTATTGCCTTATGGCTACACCTTC	CASSLGQGARGPLLPYGYTF
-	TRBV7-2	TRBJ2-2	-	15	TGTGCCAGCAGCTTCCGCGGGCAGTTAACCGGGGAGCTGTTTTTT	CASSFRGQLTGELFF
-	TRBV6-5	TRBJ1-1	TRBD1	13	TGTGCCAGCAGTCAGCCAGGGGGCACTGAAGCTTTCTTT	CASSQPGGTEAFF
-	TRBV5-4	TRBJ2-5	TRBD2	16	TGTGCCAGCAGCCTCCTGACTAGCGGGTTGGTCGAGACCCAGTACTTC	CASSLLTSGLVETQYF
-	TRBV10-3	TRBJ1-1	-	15	TGTGCCATCAGTGAGAGGAGGGGGGAGAACACTGAAGCTTTCTTT	CAISERRGENTEAFF
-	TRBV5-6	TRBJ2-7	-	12	TGTGCCAGCAGCAAATGGGGTTACGAGCAGTACTTC	CASSKWGYEQYF
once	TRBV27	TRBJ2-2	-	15	TGTGCCAGCAAAGGGGGTTATTCGAACACCGGGGAGCTGTTTTTT	CASKGGYSNTGELFF
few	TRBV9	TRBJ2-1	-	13	TGTGCCAGCAGCGTAAGACAGGACAATGAGCAGTTCTTC	CASSVRQDNEQFF
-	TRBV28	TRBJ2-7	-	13	TGTGCCAGCAGGAAACACCCCGGGTGGGAGCAGTACTTC	CASRKHPGWEQYF
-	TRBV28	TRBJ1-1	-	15	TGTGCCAGCAGTTCGGCTGGGACAAGCGCCACTGAAGCTTTCTTT	CASSSAGTSATEAFF
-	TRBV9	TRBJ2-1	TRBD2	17	TGTGCCAGCAGCCCCACCTCCGGGACTAGCGGCTACAATGAGCAGTTCTTC	CASSPTSGTSGYNEQFF
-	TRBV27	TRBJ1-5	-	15	TGTGCCAGCAGTTCGGGCCCTGATAGCAATCAGCCCCAGCATTTT	CASSSGPDSNQPQHF
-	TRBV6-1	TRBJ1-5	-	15	TGTGCCAGCAGTGAATACGCCAGAGGCTCTCAGCCCCAGCATTTT	CASSEYARGSQPQHF
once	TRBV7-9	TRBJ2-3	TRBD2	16	TGTGCCAGCAGCTTTGCCCCTAGCGGACAAACAGATACGCAGTATTTT	CASSFAPSGQTDTQYF
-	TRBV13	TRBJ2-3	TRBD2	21	TGTGCCAGCAGCGTGAGAGAGGGCGCCAGCGGGAGGGCCGGTCTTCCAGATACGCAGTATTTT	CASSVREGASGRAGLPDTQYF
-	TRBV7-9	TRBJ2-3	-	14	TGTGCCAGCAGCTTATCGCGGTCGGGGTATACGCAGTATTTT	CASSLSRSGYTQYF
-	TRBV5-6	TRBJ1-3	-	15	TGTGCCAGCAGCTTGGGGCGACTCTCTGGAAACACCATATATTTT	CASSLGRLSGNTIYF
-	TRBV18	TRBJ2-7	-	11	TGTGCCAGCTCAGGGCAGTACGAGCAGTACTTC	CASSGQYEQYF
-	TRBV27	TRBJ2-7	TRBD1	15	TGTGCCAGCAGTTTTTGGGACAGGTCCTCCTACGAGCAGTACTTC	CASSFWDRSSYEQYF
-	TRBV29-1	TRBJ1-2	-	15	TGCAGCGTTGAAGAAGGATATGGGGGAAGCTATGGCTACACCTTC	CSVEEGYGGSYGYTF
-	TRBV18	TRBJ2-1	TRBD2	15	TGTGCCAGCTCACCCCCTAGCGGGCCCCACAATGAGCAGTTCTTC	CASSPPSGPHNEQFF
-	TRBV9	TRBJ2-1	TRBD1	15	TGTGCCAGCAGCCACGGACAGGTAGACGGGAATGAGCAGTTCTTC	CASSHGQVDGNEQFF
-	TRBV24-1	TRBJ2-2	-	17	TGTGCCACCCGGTGGTATAATACGGGTAGAAACACCGGGGAGCTGTTTTTT	CATRWYNTGRNTGELFF
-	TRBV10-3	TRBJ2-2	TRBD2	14	TGTGCCATCACCTCAGGACTAGCAGGCGGGGAGCTGTTTTTT	CAITSGLAGGELFF
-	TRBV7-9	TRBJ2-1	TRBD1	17	TGTGCCAGCAGCTTGAGGTCAGACAGGGGGCCCTACAATGAGCAGTTCTTC	CASSLRSDRGPYNEQFF
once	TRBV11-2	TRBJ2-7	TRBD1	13	TGTGCCAGCAGCTGGACAGGGGGCTACGAGCAGTACTTC	CASSWTGGYEQYF
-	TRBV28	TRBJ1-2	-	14	TGTGCCAGCAGTTTATCGACCGGGTATGGTGGCTACACCTTC	CASSLSTGYGGYTF
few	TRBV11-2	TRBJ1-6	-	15	TGTGCCAGCAGCGCGAGGATGTCTTCTGATTCACCCCTCCACTTT	CASSARMSSDSPLHF
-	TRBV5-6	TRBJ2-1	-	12	TGTGCCAGCAGCTTGTGGGCGAATGAGCAGTTCTTC	CASSLWANEQFF
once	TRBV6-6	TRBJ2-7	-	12	TGTGCCAGCAGCACGGGGTCCTACGAGCAGTACTTC	CASSTGSYEQYF
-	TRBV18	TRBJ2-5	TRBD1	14	TGTGCCAGTACAGGGGGCGCGGGTCAAGAGACCCAGTACTTC	CASTGGAGQETQYF
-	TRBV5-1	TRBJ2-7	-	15	TGCGCCAGCAGCTTGGTAGAGGCAGGGACCTACGAGCAGTACTTC	CASSLVEAGTYEQYF
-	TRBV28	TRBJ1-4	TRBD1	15	TGTGCCAGCAGTCCCCCGGGACAGGGGAGGGAAAAACTGTTTTTT	CASSPPGQGREKLFF
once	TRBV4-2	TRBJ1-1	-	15	TGTGCCAGCAGCCAAGAGAAGGGTTACTACACTGAAGCTTTCTTT	CASSQEKGYYTEAFF
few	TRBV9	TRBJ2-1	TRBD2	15	TGTGCCAGCAGCGTAGGGACTAGCTTAAGCGATGAGCAGTTCTTC	CASSVGTSLSDEQFF
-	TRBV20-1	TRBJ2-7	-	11	TGCAGTGCTAGACAGGACTACGAGCAGTACTTC	CSARQDYEQYF
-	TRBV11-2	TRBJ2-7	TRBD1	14	TGTGCCAGCGGTAGCGGACAGGGTCGCTACGAGCAGTACTTC	CASGSGQGRYEQYF